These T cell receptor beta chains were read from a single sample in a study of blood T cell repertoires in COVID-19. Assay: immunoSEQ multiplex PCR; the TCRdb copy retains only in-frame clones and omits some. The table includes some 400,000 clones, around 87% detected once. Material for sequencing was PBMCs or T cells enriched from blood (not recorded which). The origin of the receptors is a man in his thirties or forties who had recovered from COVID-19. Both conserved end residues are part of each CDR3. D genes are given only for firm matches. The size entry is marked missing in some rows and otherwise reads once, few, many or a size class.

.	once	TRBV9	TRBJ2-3	TGTGCCAGCAGCGCCACCCGTCTTGGTCCTCAGGATACGCAGTATTTT	CASSATRLGPQDTQYF
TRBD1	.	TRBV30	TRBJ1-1	TGTGCCTGGACCCCTCGTCTTCTCCGGGACAGATTTGTCACTGAAGCTTTCTTT	CAWTPRLLRDRFVTEAFF
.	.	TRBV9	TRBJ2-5	TGTGCCAGCAGCGTAGACGCGGGCTGGGGGACCCAGTACTTC	CASSVDAGWGTQYF
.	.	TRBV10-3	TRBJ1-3	TGTGCCATCAGGAGCAGGGACTCTGGAAACACCATATATTTT	CAIRSRDSGNTIYF
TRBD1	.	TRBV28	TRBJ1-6	TGTGCCAGCAGTTCGGGGACAGTACCGGGGAATTCACCCCTCCACTTT	CASSSGTVPGNSPLHF
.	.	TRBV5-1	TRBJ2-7	TGCGCCAGCAGCTTGGAGAGGGCCAACCTATACTACGAGCAGTACTTC	CASSLERANLYYEQYF
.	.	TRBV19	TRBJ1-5	TGTGCCAGTAGCGGACAGTTCGCCTATTATAGCAATCAGCCCCAGCATTTT	CASSGQFAYYSNQPQHF
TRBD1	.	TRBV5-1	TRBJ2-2	TGCGCCAGCGCCGGGACAGCGAACACCGGGGAGCTGTTTTTT	CASAGTANTGELFF
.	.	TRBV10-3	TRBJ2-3	TGTGCCATCAGTGAGGGCCGGACTAGCACAGATACGCAGTATTTT	CAISEGRTSTDTQYF
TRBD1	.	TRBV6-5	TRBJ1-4	TGTGCCAGCAGTTACTCGCTCTATCGACAGGGTGAAAAACTGTTTTTT	CASSYSLYRQGEKLFF
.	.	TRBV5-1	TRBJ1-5	TGCGCCAGCAGCCTGCTAGGGGTCGATCAGCCCCAGCATTTT	CASSLLGVDQPQHF
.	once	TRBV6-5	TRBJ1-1	TGTGCCAGCAGAACAGGACAGTCGAACACTGAAGCTTTCTTT	CASRTGQSNTEAFF
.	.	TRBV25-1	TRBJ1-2	TGTGCCAGCAGTGAATTTAGGGGATATGGCTACACCTTC	CASSEFRGYGYTF
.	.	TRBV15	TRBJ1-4	TGTGCCACCAGCAGAGATCGTAGTAATGAAAAACTGTTTTTT	CATSRDRSNEKLFF
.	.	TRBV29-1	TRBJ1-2	TGCAGCGCACTACAGGGAATCGCATTTTTC	CSALQGIAFF
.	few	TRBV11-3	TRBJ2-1	TGTGCCAGCAGCTTAAATTCCTACTCCTACAATGAGCAGTTCTTC	CASSLNSYSYNEQFF
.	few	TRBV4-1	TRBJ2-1	TGCGCCAGCAGCCAAGGCGCGGGGGCCTCGGTTTACAATGAGCAGTTCTTC	CASSQGAGASVYNEQFF
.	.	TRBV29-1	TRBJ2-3	TGCAGCATGGACAGTCCGTCCACAGATACGCAGTATTTT	CSMDSPSTDTQYF
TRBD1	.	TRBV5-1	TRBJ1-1	TGCGCCAGCAGCTATGGGACAGGGCCCATGAACACTGAAGCTTTCTTT	CASSYGTGPMNTEAFF
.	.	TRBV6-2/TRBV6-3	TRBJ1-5	TGTGCCAGCAGTAAATCGACAGCCCCAAATCAGCCCCAGCATTTT	CASSKSTAPNQPQHF
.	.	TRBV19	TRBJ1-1	TGTGCCAGTAGTATAGGGGGGCGGTCTGAAGCTTTCTTT	CASSIGGRSEAFF
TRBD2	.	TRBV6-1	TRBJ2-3	TGTGCCAGCAGTGGTGGCCCGGGCGGGGGAGGCACAGATACGCAGTATTTT	CASSGGPGGGGTDTQYF
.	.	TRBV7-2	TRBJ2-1	TGTGCCAGCAGCCGCTATACAGAGGAGCAGTTCTTC	CASSRYTEEQFF
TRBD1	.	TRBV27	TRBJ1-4	TGTGCCACCAGACAGGGTATCACTAATGAAAAACTGTTTTTT	CATRQGITNEKLFF
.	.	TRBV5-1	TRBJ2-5	TGCGCCAGCAGCTATCGGGACTCTGGAGAGACCCAGTACTTC	CASSYRDSGETQYF
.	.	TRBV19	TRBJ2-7	TGTGCCAGTAGTATGGTTAGCAGCTCCTACGAGCAGTACTTC	CASSMVSSSYEQYF
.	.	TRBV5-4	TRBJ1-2	TGTGCCAGCAGCGGAGAGACGGTCTATTATGGCTACACCTTC	CASSGETVYYGYTF
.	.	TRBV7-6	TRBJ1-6	TGTGCCAGCAGCTTAGACGGCTCCTATAATTCACCCCTCCACTTT	CASSLDGSYNSPLHF
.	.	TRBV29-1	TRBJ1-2	TGCAGCGTTGGGTGGGCAGCTAACTATGGCTACACCTTC	CSVGWAANYGYTF
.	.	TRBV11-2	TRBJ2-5	TGTGCCAGCAGGCCCCTCACAGGGTGGCAAGAGACCCAGTACTTC	CASRPLTGWQETQYF
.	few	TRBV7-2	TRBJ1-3	TGTGCCAGCAGCTTACTCCTGACGGGGACCATATATTTT	CASSLLLTGTIYF
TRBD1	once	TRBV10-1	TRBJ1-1	TGCGCCAGCAGTCCGGACAGGAACTATCTCGCTTTCTTT	CASSPDRNYLAFF
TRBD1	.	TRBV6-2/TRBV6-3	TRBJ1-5	TGTGCCAGCAGTTACTCGGGACAGGGTCCCGGGCCCCAGCATTTT	CASSYSGQGPGPQHF
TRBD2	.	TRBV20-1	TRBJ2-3	TGCAGTGCTAGTTTAGCGGGGGTCCAAGATACGCAGTATTTT	CSASLAGVQDTQYF
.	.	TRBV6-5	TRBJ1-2	TGTGCCAGCATCCTCGGGGGGAGCCGGGACTACACCTTC	CASILGGSRDYTF
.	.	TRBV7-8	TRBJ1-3	TGTGCCAGCAGCTTACTTTTTACAGCGGGCCTTAGCTCTGGAAACACCATATATTTT	CASSLLFTAGLSSGNTIYF
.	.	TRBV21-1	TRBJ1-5	TGTGCCAGCAGCCTCAACAACCGGGGTCTCCTTGAGCCCCAGCCCCAGCATTTT	CASSLNNRGLLEPQPQHF
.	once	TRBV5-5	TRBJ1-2	TGTGCCAGCAGCAGGGACATTAACTATGGCTACACCTTC	CASSRDINYGYTF